Listed below are T cell receptor beta chains from one sample, sequenced in a study of blood T cells in healthy people across ages. TCRdb re-called the 5' RACE reads through MiXCR, storing one row per CDR3 protein. The sample has roughly 1.6 million distinct CDR3 sequences; approximately 32% are singletons. Sequencing was performed on blood. The receptors were sampled from a woman aged 25 to 39 in good health. The CDR3 runs from the conserved cysteine through the conserved F or W. A D gene is named only where the DNA matches it firmly. Clone size is stated in some rows and not others, as once, few, many or a class when expanded.

abundance,v_gene,len,j_gene,d_gene,CDR3aa,CDR3nt
NA,TRBV10-3,13,TRBJ2-1,TRBD2,CAAQREGYNEQFF,TGTGCCGCACAGCGGGAGGGCTACAATGAGCAGTTCTTC
NA,TRBV20-1,12,TRBJ1-2,NA,CSASSRRGGYTF,TGCAGTGCTTCCAGCCGCCGGGGTGGCTACACCTTC
NA,TRBV5-1,13,TRBJ2-7,TRBD1,CASRPDRGREQYF,TGCGCCAGCAGGCCCGACAGGGGACGCGAGCAGTACTTC
many,TRBV4-2,13,TRBJ2-3,NA,CASSQDREDTQYF,TGTGCCAGCAGCCAAGATCGGGAGGATACGCAGTATTTT
many,TRBV6-6,15,TRBJ1-5,NA,CASLKGGGRNQPQHF,TGTGCCAGCCTAAAAGGGGGGGGGCGGAATCAGCCCCAGCATTTT
NA,TRBV20-1,15,TRBJ1-6,TRBD1,CSATTGDPINSPLHF,TGCAGTGCTACCACAGGGGACCCCATTAATTCACCCCTCCACTTT
once,TRBV7-2,14,TRBJ2-7,TRBD2,CASRSGTSGFGEYF,TGTGCCAGCAGATCTGGGACTAGCGGGTTTGGAGAGTACTTC
NA,TRBV5-1,15,TRBJ2-3,NA,CASNSGTRDTDTQYF,TGCGCCAGCAACTCCGGGACAAGAGACACAGATACGCAGTATTTT
NA,TRBV7-2,14,TRBJ2-7,NA,CASSPQRDVYEQYF,TGTGCCAGCAGCCCCCAAAGGGACGTCTACGAGCAGTACTTC
NA,TRBV2,14,TRBJ1-5,NA,CASREDAVNQPQHF,TGTGCCAGCAGGGAGGACGCGGTCAATCAGCCCCAGCATTTT
NA,TRBV6-5,12,TRBJ2-5,TRBD1,CASSRQGLAQYF,TGTGCCAGCAGCCGACAGGGGCTGGCCCAGTACTTC
few,TRBV15,16,TRBJ2-3,TRBD2,CATSRGGGSGADTQYF,TGTGCCACCAGCAGAGGAGGCGGGAGTGGGGCAGATACGCAGTATTTT
NA,TRBV20-1,17,TRBJ2-1,NA,CSARNYLVSSSYSEQFF,TGCAGTGCTAGAAACTACTTGGTCTCCAGCTCCTACAGTGAGCAGTTCTTC
few,TRBV5-5,16,TRBJ2-1,TRBD2,CASSTFSGGPYNEQFF,TGTGCCAGCAGCACGTTCAGCGGGGGGCCCTACAATGAGCAGTTCTTC
NA,TRBV11-2,14,TRBJ1-3,NA,CASSRGYSGNTIYF,TGTGCCAGCAGCCGCGGATACTCTGGAAACACCATATATTTT
NA,TRBV11-2,11,TRBJ1-1,NA,CASSLPREAFF,TGTGCCAGCAGCTTACCCCGTGAAGCTTTCTTT
NA,TRBV20-1,15,TRBJ1-1,NA,CSARDPAFHHTEAFF,TGCAGTGCTAGAGACCCCGCTTTCCATCACACTGAAGCTTTCTTT
few,TRBV9,13,TRBJ2-1,NA,CASSVLQGNEQFF,TGTGCCAGCAGCGTACTCCAGGGGAATGAGCAGTTCTTC
NA,TRBV25-1,17,TRBJ2-7,NA,CASSPPKGRSSYNEQYF,TGTGCCAGCAGCCCCCCCAAAGGCCGGAGCTCCTACAATGAGCAGTACTTC
many,TRBV20-1,22,TRBJ2-7,TRBD2,CSARDAGLAGLNGAPSSYEQYF,TGCAGTGCTAGAGATGCAGGACTAGCGGGCCTAAACGGGGCCCCAAGTTCCTACGAGCAGTACTTC
few,TRBV20-1,14,TRBJ2-3,TRBD1,CSATGTGDTDMQYF,TGCAGTGCAACCGGGACAGGGGACACAGATATGCAGTATTTT
NA,TRBV5-1,14,TRBJ1-2,NA,CASSLGNGGSGYTF,TGCGCCAGCAGCTTGGGGAATGGGGGCTCTGGCTACACCTTC
few,TRBV6-1,11,TRBJ1-5,TRBD1,CASKGQQPQHF,TGTGCCAGCAAGGGACAGCAGCCCCAGCATTTT
NA,TRBV6-1,14,TRBJ2-7,TRBD1,CASSEVQGAYEQYF,TGTGCCAGCAGTGAAGTTCAGGGGGCGTACGAGCAGTACTTC
few,TRBV6-5,15,TRBJ2-7,TRBD2,CASAPTSGLPGEQYF,TGTGCCAGCGCCCCGACTAGCGGTCTCCCGGGCGAGCAGTACTTC
NA,TRBV15,16,TRBJ2-1,NA,CATSRPLMVGDNEQFF,TGTGCCACCAGCAGACCTCTAATGGTAGGGGACAATGAGCAGTTCTTC